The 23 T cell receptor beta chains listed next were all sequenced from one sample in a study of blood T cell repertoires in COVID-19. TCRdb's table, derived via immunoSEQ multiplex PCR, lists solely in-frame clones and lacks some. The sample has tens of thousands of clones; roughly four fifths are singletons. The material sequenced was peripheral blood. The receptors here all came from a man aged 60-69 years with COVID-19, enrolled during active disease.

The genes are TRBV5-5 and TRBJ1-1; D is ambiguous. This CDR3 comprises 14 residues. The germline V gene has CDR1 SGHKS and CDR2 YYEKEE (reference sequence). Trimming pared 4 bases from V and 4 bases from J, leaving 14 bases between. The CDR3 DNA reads TGTGCCAGCAGCGCCCCACCCTCGGGCACTGAAGCTTTCTTT. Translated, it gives CASSAPPSGTEAFF.

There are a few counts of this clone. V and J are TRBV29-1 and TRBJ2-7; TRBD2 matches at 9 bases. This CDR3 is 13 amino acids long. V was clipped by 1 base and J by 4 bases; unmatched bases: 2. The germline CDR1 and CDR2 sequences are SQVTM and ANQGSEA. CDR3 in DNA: TGCAGCGTTGAAGTAAGCGGGAGGTACGAGCAGTACTTC. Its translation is CSVEVSGRYEQYF.

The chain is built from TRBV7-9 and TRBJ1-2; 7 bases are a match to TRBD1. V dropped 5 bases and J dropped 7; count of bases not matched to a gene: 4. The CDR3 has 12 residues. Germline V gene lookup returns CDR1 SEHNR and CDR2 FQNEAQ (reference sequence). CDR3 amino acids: CASSPTGFGYTF. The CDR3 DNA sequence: TGTGCCAGCAGCCCGACAGGGTTTGGCTACACCTTC.

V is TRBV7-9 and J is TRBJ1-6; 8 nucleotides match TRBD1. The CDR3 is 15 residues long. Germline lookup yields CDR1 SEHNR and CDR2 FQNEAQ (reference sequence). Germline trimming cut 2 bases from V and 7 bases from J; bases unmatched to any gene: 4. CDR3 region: CASSLRQGANSPLHF. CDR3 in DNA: TGTGCCAGCAGCTTAAGGCAGGGGGCAAATTCACCCCTCCACTTT. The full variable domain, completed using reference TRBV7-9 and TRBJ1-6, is DTGVSQNPRHKITKRGQNVTFRCDPISEHNRLYWYRQTLGQGPEFLTYFQNEAQLEKSRLLSDRFSAERPKGSFSTLEIQRTEQGDSAMYLCASSLRQGANSPLHFGNGTRLTVT.

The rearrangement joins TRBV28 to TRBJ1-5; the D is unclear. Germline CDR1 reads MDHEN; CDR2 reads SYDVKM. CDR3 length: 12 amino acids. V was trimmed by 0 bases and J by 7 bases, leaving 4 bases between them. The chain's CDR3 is CASSLWSQPQHF. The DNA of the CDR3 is TGTGCCAGCAGTTTATGGAGCCAGCCCCAGCATTTT.

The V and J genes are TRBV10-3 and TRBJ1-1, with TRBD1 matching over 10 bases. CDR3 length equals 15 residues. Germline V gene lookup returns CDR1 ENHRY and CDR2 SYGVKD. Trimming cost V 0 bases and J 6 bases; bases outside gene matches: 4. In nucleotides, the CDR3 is TGTGCCATCAGTGAGTCAGGGGACAGGGGTGCTGAAGCTTTCTTT. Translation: CAISESGDRGAEAFF.

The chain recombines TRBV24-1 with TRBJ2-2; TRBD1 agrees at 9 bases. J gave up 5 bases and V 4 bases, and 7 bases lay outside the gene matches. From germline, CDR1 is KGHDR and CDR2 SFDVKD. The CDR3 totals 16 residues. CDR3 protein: CATSDPGTGFTGELFF. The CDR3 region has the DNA TGTGCCACCAGTGACCCCGGGACAGGGTTTACCGGGGAGCTGTTTTTT.

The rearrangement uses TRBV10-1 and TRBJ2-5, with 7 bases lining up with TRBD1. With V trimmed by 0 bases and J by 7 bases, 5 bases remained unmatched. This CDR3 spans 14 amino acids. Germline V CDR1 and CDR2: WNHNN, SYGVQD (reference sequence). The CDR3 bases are TGCGCCAGCAGTGAGTCGGGGACAGAAGGGACCCAGTACTTC. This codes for CASSESGTEGTQYF.

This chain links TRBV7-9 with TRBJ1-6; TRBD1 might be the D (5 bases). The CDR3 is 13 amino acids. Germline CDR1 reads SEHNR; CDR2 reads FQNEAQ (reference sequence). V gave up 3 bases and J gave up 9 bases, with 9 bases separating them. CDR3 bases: TGTGCCAGCAGCTTCATCGGGGGTTCACCCCTCCACTTT. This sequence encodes CASSFIGGSPLHF. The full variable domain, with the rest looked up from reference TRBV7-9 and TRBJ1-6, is DTGVSQNPRHKITKRGQNVTFRCDPISEHNRLYWYRQTLGQGPEFLTYFQNEAQLEKSRLLSDRFSAERPKGSFSTLEIQRTEQGDSAMYLCASSFIGGSPLHFGNGTRLTVT.

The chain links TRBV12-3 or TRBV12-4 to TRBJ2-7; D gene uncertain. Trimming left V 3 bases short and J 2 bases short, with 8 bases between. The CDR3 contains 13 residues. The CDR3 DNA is TGTGCCAGCAGTTTTCAGGAAACCTACGAGCAGTACTTC. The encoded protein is CASSFQETYEQYF.

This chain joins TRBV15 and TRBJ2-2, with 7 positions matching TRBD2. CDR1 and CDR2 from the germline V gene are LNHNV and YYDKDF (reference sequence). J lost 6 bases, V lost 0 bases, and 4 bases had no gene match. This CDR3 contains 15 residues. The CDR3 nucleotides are TGTGCCACCAGCAGAGAGCTGGCGGGGGCCGGGGAGCTGTTTTTT. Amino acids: CATSRELAGAGELFF.

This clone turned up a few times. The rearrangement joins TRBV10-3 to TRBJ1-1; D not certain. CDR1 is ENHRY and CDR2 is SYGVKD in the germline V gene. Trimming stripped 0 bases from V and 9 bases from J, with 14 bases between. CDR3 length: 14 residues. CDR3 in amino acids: CAISESPKMEKAFF. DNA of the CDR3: TGTGCCATCAGTGAGTCTCCTAAAATGGAGAAAGCTTTCTTT.

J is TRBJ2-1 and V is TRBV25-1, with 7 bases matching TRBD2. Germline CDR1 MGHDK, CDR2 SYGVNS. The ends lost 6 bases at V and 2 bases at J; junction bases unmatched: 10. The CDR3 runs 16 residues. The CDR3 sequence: CASSQGGRGTYNEQFF. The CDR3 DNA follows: TGTGCCAGCAGCCAAGGCGGGAGAGGAACCTACAATGAGCAGTTCTTC.

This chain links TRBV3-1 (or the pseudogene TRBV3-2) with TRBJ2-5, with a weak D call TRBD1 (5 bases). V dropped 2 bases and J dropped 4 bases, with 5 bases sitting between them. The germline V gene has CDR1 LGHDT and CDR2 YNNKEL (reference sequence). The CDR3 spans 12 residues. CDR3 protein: CASSQRGETQYF. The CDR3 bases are TGTGCCAGCAGCCAAAGGGGAGAGACCCAGTACTTC.

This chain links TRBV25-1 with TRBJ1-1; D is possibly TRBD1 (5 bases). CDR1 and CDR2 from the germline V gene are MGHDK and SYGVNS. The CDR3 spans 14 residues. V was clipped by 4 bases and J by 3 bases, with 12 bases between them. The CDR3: CASSAPGWDTEAFF. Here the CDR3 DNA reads TGTGCCAGCAGTGCCCCAGGGTGGGACACTGAAGCTTTCTTT.

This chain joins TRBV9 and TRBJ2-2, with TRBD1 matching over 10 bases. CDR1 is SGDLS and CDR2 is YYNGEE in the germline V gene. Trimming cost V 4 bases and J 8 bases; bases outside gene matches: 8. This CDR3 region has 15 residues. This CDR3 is CASSSRQGAEGELFF. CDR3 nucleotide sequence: TGTGCCAGCAGCTCGAGACAGGGGGCCGAAGGGGAGCTGTTTTTT.

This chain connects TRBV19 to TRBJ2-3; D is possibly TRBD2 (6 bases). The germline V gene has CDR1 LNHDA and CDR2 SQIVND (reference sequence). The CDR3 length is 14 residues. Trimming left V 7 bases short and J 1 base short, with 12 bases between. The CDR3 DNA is TGTGCCAGTATGGTGGCTAGCGGCACAGATACGCAGTATTTT. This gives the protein CASMVASGTDTQYF.

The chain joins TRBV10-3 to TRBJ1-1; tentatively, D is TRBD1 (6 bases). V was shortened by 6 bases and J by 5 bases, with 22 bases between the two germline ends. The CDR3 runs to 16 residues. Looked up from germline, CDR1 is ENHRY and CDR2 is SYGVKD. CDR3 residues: CAIRNRTAPSGTEAFF. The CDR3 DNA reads TGTGCCATCAGGAATCGGACAGCTCCCTCGGGGACTGAAGCTTTCTTT.

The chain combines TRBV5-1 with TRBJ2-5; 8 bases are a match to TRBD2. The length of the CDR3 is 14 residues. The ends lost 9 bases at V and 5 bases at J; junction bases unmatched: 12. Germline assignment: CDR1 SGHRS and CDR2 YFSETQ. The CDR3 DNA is TGCGCCACCACCTCGGGAGGGGTGGAGGAGACCCAGTACTTC. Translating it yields CATTSGGVEETQYF.

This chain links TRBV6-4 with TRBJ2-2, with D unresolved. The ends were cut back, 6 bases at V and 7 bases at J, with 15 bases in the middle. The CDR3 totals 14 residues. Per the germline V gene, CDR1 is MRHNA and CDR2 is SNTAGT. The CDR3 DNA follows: TGTGCCAGCAGCCACTCTCCTGGTAACGGGGAGCTGTTTTTT. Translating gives CASSHSPGNGELFF.

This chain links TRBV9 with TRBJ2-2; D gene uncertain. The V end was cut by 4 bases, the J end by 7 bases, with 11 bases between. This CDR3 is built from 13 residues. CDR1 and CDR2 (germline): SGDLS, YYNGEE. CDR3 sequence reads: CASSSEIVGELFF. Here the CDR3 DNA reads TGTGCCAGCAGCTCCGAGATAGTCGGGGAGCTGTTTTTT.

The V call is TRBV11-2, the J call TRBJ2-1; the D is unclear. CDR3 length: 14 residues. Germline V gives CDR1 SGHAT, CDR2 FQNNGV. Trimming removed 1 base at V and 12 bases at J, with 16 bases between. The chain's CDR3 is CASSLAHLYWRQFF. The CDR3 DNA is TGTGCCAGCAGCTTAGCCCACCTCTACTGGAGGCAGTTCTTC.

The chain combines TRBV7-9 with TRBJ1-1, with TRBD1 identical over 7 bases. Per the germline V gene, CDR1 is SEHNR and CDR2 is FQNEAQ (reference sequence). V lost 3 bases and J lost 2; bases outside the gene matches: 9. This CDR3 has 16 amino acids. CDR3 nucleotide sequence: TGTGCCAGCAGCTTGGGGCCGGGACAGCCAAACACTGAAGCTTTCTTT. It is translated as CASSLGPGQPNTEAFF.